This TCR beta chain was sequenced in a study of graft-versus-host responses after intestinal transplantation. Looking at the study overall: Grafts that recipients had were multivisceral, liver-intestinal, or isolated intestinal transplants. Induction using anti-thymocyte globulin, followed by tacrolimus and steroids for roughly 3 years, was given to all recipients. Findings of the study overall: Recipient marrow held GvH clones, some first seen in ileum or blood. Some patients had graft-donor T cell macrochimerism. In their allografts, the ratios of graft-versus-host to host-versus-graft T cell clones were high.

CDR1 and CDR2 from the germline V gene are MNHNS and SASEGT. J lost 6 bases, V lost 2 bases, and 18 bases had no gene match. The CDR3 runs to 19 residues. TCRdb keeps only in-frame clones here, not all; method: immunoSEQ multiplex PCR. Of around 23,000 clones in the sample, approximately 83% were seen once. In the case of this clone: Its target is unknown.

The TCR was taken from a human patient who received an intestinal transplant, so some T cells may come from the graft donor. This sample comprised PBMCs, obtained around 14 months after intestinal transplant. The genes are TRBV6-1 and TRBJ2-1; 8 bases are shared with TRBD2. The CDR3 spells CASSENPGLVIVIRNEQFF. The DNA for the CDR3 is TGTGCCAGCAGTGAAAACCCGGGACTAGTAATTGTGATACGCAATGAGCAGTTCTTC.